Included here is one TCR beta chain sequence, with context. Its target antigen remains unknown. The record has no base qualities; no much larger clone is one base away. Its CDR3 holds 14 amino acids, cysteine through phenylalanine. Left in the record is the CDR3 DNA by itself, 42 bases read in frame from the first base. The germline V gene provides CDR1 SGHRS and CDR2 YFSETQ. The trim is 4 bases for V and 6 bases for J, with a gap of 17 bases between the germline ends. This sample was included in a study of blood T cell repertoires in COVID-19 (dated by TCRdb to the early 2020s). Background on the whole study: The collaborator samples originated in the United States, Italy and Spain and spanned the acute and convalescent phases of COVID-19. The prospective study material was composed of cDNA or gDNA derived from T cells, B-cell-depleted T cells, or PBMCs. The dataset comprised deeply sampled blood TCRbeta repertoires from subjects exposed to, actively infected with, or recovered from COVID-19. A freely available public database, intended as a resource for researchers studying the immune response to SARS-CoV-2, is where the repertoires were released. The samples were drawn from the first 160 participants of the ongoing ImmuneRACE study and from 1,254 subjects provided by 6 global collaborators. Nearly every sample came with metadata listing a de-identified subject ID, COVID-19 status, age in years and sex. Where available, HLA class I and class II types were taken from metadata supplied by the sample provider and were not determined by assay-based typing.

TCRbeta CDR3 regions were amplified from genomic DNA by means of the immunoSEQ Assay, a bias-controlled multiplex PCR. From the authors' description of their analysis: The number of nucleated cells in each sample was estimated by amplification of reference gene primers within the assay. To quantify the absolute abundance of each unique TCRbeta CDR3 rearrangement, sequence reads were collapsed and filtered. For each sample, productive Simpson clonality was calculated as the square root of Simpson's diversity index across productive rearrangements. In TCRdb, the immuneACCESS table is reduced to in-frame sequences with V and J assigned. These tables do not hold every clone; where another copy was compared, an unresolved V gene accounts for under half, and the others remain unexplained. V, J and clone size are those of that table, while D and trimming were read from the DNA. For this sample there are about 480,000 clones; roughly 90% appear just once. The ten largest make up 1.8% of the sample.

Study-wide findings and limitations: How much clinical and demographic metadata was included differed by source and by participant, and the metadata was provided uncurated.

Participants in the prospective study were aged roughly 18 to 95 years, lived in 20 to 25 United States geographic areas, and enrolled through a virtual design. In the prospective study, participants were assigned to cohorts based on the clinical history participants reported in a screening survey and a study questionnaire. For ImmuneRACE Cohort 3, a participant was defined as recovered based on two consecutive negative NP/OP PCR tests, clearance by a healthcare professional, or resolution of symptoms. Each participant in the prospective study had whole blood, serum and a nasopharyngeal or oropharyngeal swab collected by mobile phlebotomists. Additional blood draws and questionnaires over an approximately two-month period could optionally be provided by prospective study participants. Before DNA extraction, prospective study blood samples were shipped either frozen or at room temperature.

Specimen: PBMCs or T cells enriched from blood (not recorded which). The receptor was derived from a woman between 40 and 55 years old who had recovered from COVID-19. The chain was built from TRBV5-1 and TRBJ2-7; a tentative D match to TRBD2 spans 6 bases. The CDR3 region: CASSPFQGGGEQYF. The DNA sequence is TGCGCCAGCAGCCCCTTTCAGGGAGGCGGCGAGCAGTACTTC.